One sample yielded the 27 T cell receptor beta chains listed below, sequenced in a study of regulatory T cells in long-lasting Graves disease. Time point noted: persistent/refractory GD, antithyroid drugs over 5 years with positive TRAb. PBMC RNA was the source of the TCR library. Libraries of TCR beta came from iRepertoire HTBI primers plus Arm-PCR of CDR3 regions. TCRdb processed the multiplex PCR reads anew with MiXCR; each CDR3 protein has one entry. The sample shows under 450,000 distinct CDR3 sequences, less than 25% of them seen only once. This sample comprised peripheral blood mononuclear cells (PBMCs), obtained when the disease was refractory, from a patient treated with antithyroid drugs. The receptors here all came from a female donor with Graves disease.

This clonotype turned up a few times. This chain connects TRBV12-3 or TRBV12-4 to TRBJ2-1, with 11 bases lining up with TRBD2. The CDR3 sequence is 20 residues long. Trimming cost V 0 bases and J 0 bases; bases outside gene matches: 10. The CDR3 DNA is TGTGCCAGCAGTTTAGCCCCGGGACTAGCGGTTAATAGCTCCTACAATGAGCAGTTCTTC. Translated: CASSLAPGLAVNSSYNEQFF.

This clonotype showed up many times. The gene calls are TRBV11-1 and TRBJ2-5; D might be TRBD1 or TRBD2, each matching 5 bases. This CDR3 spans 16 amino acids. Germline V CDR1 and CDR2: SGHAT, FQDESV (reference sequence). With 1 base removed from V and 0 bases from J, the gap between germline ends came to 12 bases. The CDR3 protein is CASSLGGSSYQETQYF. The CDR3 nucleotides are TGTGCCAGCAGCTTAGGGGGGTCATCGTACCAAGAGACCCAGTACTTC.

This clonotype was seen ten or more times. This chain links TRBV12-3 or TRBV12-4 with TRBJ2-2; tentatively, D is TRBD1 (6 bases). V shed 6 bases and J shed 1 base, with 24 bases lying between them. This CDR3 is built from 19 residues. CDR3 protein: CASRPTTRGRKLNTGELFF. The CDR3 nucleotides are TGTGCCAGCAGACCCACGACAAGGGGGAGAAAGTTGAACACCGGGGAGCTGTTTTTT.

Many counts were recorded for this clonotype. V and J are TRBV28 and TRBJ1-5; TRBD1 aligns across 10 bases. The CDR3 length is 17 residues. J lost 1 base, V lost 5 bases, and 8 bases had no gene match. In germline, CDR1 is MDHEN, CDR2 SYDVKM. The CDR3 DNA sequence: TGTGCCAGCAGTCCGGCGGACAGGGGGATGAGCAATCAGCCCCAGCATTTT. This translates into CASSPADRGMSNQPQHF.

V is TRBV28 and J is TRBJ2-1, with D perhaps assigned TRBD1 or TRBD2 (5 bases each). The CDR3 sequence is 16 residues long. V lost 2 bases and J 9 bases, leaving 20 bases between the germline ends. Germline V lookup: CDR1 MDHEN, CDR2 SYDVKM. CDR3 residues: CASSLDGTDYNGEQFF. The CDR3 coding sequence is TGTGCCAGCAGTTTAGACGGGACGGATTACAATGGTGAGCAGTTCTTC.

This clonotype was counted at least ten times. V gene TRBV28 combines with J gene TRBJ2-5; TRBD2 matches at 8 bases. Trimming removed 6 bases from V and 5 bases from J; junction bases left unmatched: 8. The CDR3 extends over 14 amino acids. Germline V gene data show CDR1 as MDHEN and CDR2 as SYDVKM. The CDR3 nucleotides read TGTGCCAGCAGAGGGAGCGGGAGTAAGGAGACCCAGTACTTC. It translates to CASRGSGSKETQYF.

This clonotype appeared many times. CDR3 in DNA: TGTGCCAGCAGTTTAATGGCGGTAGGGGCCAACGTCCTGACTTTC. It encodes CASSLMAVGANVLTF. The chain is built from TRBV28 and TRBJ2-6; D call uncertain. Trimming stripped 2 bases from V and 4 bases from J, with 9 bases between. This CDR3 spans 15 amino acids. Germline loops: CDR1 MDHEN, CDR2 SYDVKM.

J is TRBJ1-6 and V is TRBV7-9, with 9 bases lining up with TRBD1. This CDR3 contains 13 residues. CDR1 SEHNR and CDR2 FQNEAQ come from the germline V gene (reference sequence). The ends lost 4 bases at V and 14 bases at J; junction bases unmatched: 6. CDR3 loop: CASSWDRATSLHF. As DNA, the CDR3 is TGTGCCAGCAGCTGGGACAGGGCTACGTCCCTCCACTTT.

The table lists this clonotype with a few counts. The rearrangement links TRBV30 to TRBJ1-3; D uncertain. Trimming removed 4 bases from V and 4 bases from J, with 8 bases in between. Germline V gene sequence: CDR1 GTSNPN, CDR2 SVGIG (reference sequence). The CDR3 contains 12 residues. The DNA of the CDR3 is TGTGCCTGGACCCCGGGGGGAAACACCATATATTTT. Encoded protein: CAWTPGGNTIYF.

This clonotype was seen only a few times. The rearrangement uses TRBV18 and TRBJ2-7; weak D call: TRBD1 (6 bases). Germline CDR1 reads KGHSH; CDR2 reads LQKENI. The CDR3 loop spans 13 amino acids. V gave up 2 bases and J gave up 4 bases, with 9 bases separating them. CDR3 nucleotide sequence: TGTGCCAGCTCACCATACAGGGAGTACGAGCAGTACTTC. Protein: CASSPYREYEQYF.

This rearrangement joins TRBV11-2 to TRBJ1-3, with D perhaps matching TRBD1 (5 bases). The CDR3 extends over 15 amino acids. Deletions cut 2 bases from V and 3 bases from J, with 11 bases between. Per germline, CDR1 SGHAT and CDR2 FQNNGV. The CDR3 reads CASSLQGEVGNTIYF. Here the CDR3 DNA reads TGTGCCAGCAGCTTACAGGGAGAGGTTGGAAACACCATATATTTT.

Ten or more counts support this clonotype. The genes are TRBV10-3 and TRBJ1-5, with a weak D call TRBD1 (6 bases). V was trimmed by 2 bases and J by 0 bases, leaving 8 bases between them. CDR3 length equals 15 residues. Looked up from germline, CDR1 is ENHRY and CDR2 is SYGVKD. In nucleotides, the CDR3 is TGTGCCATCAGTGAGACAGGGCATAGCAATCAGCCCCAGCATTTT. Protein: CAISETGHSNQPQHF.

This clonotype was recorded a few times. The chain combines TRBV28 with TRBJ1-2; D remains unclear. Trimming pared 6 bases from V and 0 bases from J, leaving 14 bases between. This CDR3 spans 15 amino acids. The germline gives CDR1 MDHEN, CDR2 SYDVKM. In DNA form, the CDR3 reads TGTGCCAGCAGCGGGGATCTCCGAGCTAACTATGGCTACACCTTC. It translates to CASSGDLRANYGYTF.

As for this clonotype: One base away lies a much larger clone, so this may be a sequencing read error. The chain joins TRBV12-3 or TRBV12-4 to TRBJ2-7; 8 bases are shared with TRBD1. The CDR3 is 16 residues long. The CDR3 loop reads CTSSPIRGDRRYEQYF. DNA for the CDR3: TGTACCAGCAGCCCAATTCGAGGGGACAGGCGATACGAGCAGTACTTC.

The chain employs TRBV27 and TRBJ1-2; D is unclear. The V end was cut by 0 bases, the J end by 8 bases, with 7 bases between. The CDR3 totals 12 residues. CDR1 is MNHEY and CDR2 is SMNVEV in the germline V gene (reference sequence). CDR3 region: CASSLSGSGYTF. CDR3 DNA: TGTGCCAGCAGTTTATCCGGATCGGGCTACACCTTC.

This clonotype was picked up many times. The chain employs TRBV27 and TRBJ2-7; D possibly uses TRBD1 or TRBD2 (5 bases each). The CDR3 runs 15 residues. In germline, CDR1 is MNHEY, CDR2 SMNVEV (reference sequence). V was shortened by 3 bases and J by 2 bases, with 14 bases between the two germline ends. The CDR3 sequence: CASSLGVTNAYEQYF. DNA for the CDR3: TGTGCCAGCAGTTTGGGGGTTACCAACGCCTACGAGCAGTACTTC.

This clonotype was seen a handful of times. The chain is built from TRBV2 and TRBJ2-3; D remains ambiguous. The CDR3 has 16 amino acids. Germline V gives CDR1 SNHLY, CDR2 FYNNEI. Trimming stripped 3 bases from V and 0 bases from J, with 13 bases between. The CDR3: CASSEALVSSTDTQYF. The CDR3 bases are TGTGCCAGCAGTGAGGCCTTAGTGTCTAGCACAGATACGCAGTATTTT.

A few counts support this clonotype. This chain uses TRBV14 with TRBJ2-7; 9 nucleotides line up with TRBD1. The CDR3 is 15 amino acids. CDR1 SGHDN and CDR2 FVKESK come from the germline V gene. Trimming at V came to 3 bases and at J to 4 bases, leaving 7 bases not matched to a gene. This CDR3 reads CASSQTDRGRYEQYF. In DNA, the CDR3 is TGTGCCAGCAGCCAGACGGACAGGGGTCGGTACGAGCAGTACTTC.

A few counts support this clonotype. This sequence joins TRBV10-3 and TRBJ2-2, with D maybe TRBD2 (5 bases). The V end was cut by 0 bases, the J end by 1 base, with 15 bases between. Germline-derived CDR1 and CDR2 are ENHRY and SYGVKD. The CDR3 is 18 residues long. The CDR3 loop is CAISESSVPRGNTGELFF. The CDR3 DNA reads TGTGCCATCAGTGAGTCGTCGGTTCCTCGGGGGAACACCGGGGAGCTGTTTTTT.

This rearrangement joins TRBV15 to TRBJ1-1; perhaps TRBD1 as D (6 bases). Germline V gene lookup returns CDR1 LNHNV and CDR2 YYDKDF (reference sequence). Trimming took off 1 base at V and 1 base at J, with 10 bases between the two ends. CDR3 length equals 15 residues. The CDR3 coding sequence is TGTGCCACCAGCAGAGGGTTCAGGGGGAACACTGAAGCTTTCTTT. This gives the protein CATSRGFRGNTEAFF. The full variable domain, with the rest looked up from reference TRBV15 and TRBJ1-1, is DAMVIQNPRYQVTQFGKPVTLSCSQTLNHNVMYWYQQKSSQAPKLLFHYYDKDFNNEADTPDNFQSRRPNTSFCFLDIRSPGLGDTAMYLCATSRGFRGNTEAFFGQGTRLTVV.

This clonotype was seen ten or more times. The V and J genes are TRBV28 and TRBJ1-5, with a weak D call TRBD1 (6 bases). Trimming took 10 bases from V and 0 from J, leaving 16 bases between them. Germline V gives CDR1 MDHEN, CDR2 SYDVKM. The CDR3 is 15 residues long. The CDR3 coding sequence is TGTGCCACCGCGCGATTACAGGGTAGCAATCAGCCCCAGCATTTT. Its translation is CATARLQGSNQPQHF.

This rearrangement joins TRBV20-1 to TRBJ1-4; D may be TRBD1 (5 bases). The germline gives CDR1 DFQATT, CDR2 SNEGSKA (reference sequence). This CDR3 spans 15 amino acids. Trimming shortened V by 3 bases and J by 5 bases, and 16 bases separated the two germline ends. CDR3 loop: CSARGPGSPNEKLFF. The CDR3 nucleotides are TGCAGTGCTAGGGGACCAGGGAGTCCCAATGAAAAACTGTTTTTT.

A remark on this clonotype: Likely a read error: the CDR3 ends without its conserved phenylalanine or tryptophan. The V call is TRBV6-2 or TRBV6-3, the J call TRBJ1-2, with TRBD1 matching over 10 bases. This CDR3 region has 16 residues. CDR1 and CDR2 (germline): MNHEY, SVGEGT. J gave up 3 bases and V 5 bases, and 9 bases lay outside the gene matches. The CDR3 DNA is TGTGCCAGCAGTGCAATCGGGACAGGGGTATACTATGGCTACACCCTC. It specifies CASSAIGTGVYYGYTL.

This clonotype was detected many times. The V call is TRBV6-2 or TRBV6-3, the J call TRBJ1-1; 9 bases line up with TRBD1. V lost 3 bases to trimming and J lost 6 bases; unmatched junction nucleotides: 11. Germline V lookup: CDR1 MNHEY, CDR2 SVGEGT. The CDR3 consists of 16 residues. The CDR3: CASSYGQGRSGSEAFF. The CDR3, as DNA: TGTGCCAGCAGTTATGGACAGGGGAGGTCGGGTTCTGAAGCTTTCTTT.

This clonotype came up many times. CDR3 sequence (DNA): TGTGCCAGCAGTGCCCAGACAGGGGGAGGAAACACCATATATTTT. This encodes CASSAQTGGGNTIYF. The chain combines TRBV2 with TRBJ1-3; 9 bases are a match to TRBD1. The germline CDR1 and CDR2 sequences are SNHLY and FYNNEI. V shed 4 bases, J shed 4 bases, and the junction held 5 bases outside the gene matches. The CDR3 loop spans 15 amino acids. Looking up the rest from reference TRBV2 and TRBJ1-3 gives the full variable domain: EPEVTQTPSHQVTQMGQEVILRCVPISNHLYFYWYRQILGQKVEFLVSFYNNEISEKSEIFDDQFSVERPDGSNFTLKIRSTKLEDSAMYFCASSAQTGGGNTIYFGEGSWLTVV.

This clonotype occurred many times. The rearrangement links TRBV11-3 to TRBJ2-2; no firm D call. Germline CDR1 is SGHNT and CDR2 is YENEEA. V lost 5 bases, J lost 6 bases, and 7 bases lay in between. The CDR3 contains 12 residues. The CDR3 DNA is TGTGCCAGCAGCCGGAGATCCGGGGAGCTGTTTTTT. This translates into CASSRRSGELFF.

This clonotype was counted ten times or more. This rearrangement joins TRBV28 to TRBJ2-7; D is uncertain. There are 12 residues in the CDR3. V was shortened by 10 bases and J by 3 bases, with 13 bases between the two germline ends. Germline V lookup: CDR1 MDHEN, CDR2 SYDVKM. The CDR3 DNA follows: TGTGCCACCCAATTACGACTCTACGAGCAGTACTTC. As protein: CATQLRLYEQYF.